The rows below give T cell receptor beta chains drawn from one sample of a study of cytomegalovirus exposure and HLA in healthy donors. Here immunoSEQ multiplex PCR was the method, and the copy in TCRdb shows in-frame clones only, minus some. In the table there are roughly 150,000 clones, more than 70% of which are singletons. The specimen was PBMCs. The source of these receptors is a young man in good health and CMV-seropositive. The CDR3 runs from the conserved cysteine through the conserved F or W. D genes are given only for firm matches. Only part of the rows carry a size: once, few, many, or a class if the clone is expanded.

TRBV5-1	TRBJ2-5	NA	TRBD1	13	CASSPGQEETQYF	TGCGCCAGCAGTCCGGGACAGGAAGAGACCCAGTACTTC
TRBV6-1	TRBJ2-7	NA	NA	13	CASSSPPMSEQYF	TGTGCCAGCAGTTCCCCCCCTATGTCTGAGCAGTACTTC
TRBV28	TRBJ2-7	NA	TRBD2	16	CASSPGLAGSSYEQYF	TGTGCCAGCAGCCCGGGACTAGCGGGATCCTCCTACGAGCAGTACTTC
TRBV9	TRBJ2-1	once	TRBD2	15	CASSLRLAGDNEQFF	TGTGCCAGCAGCTTGCGACTAGCGGGTGACAATGAGCAGTTCTTC
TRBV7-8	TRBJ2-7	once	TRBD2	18	CASSSAAATLAGVYEQYF	TGTGCCAGCAGCTCCGCAGCCGCCACACTAGCGGGAGTGTACGAGCAGTACTTC
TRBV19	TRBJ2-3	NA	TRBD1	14	CASSIGQGTDTQYF	TGTGCCAGTAGTATTGGACAGGGCACAGATACGCAGTATTTT
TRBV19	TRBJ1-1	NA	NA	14	CASATQTMNTEAFF	TGTGCCAGTGCCACACAGACCATGAACACTGAAGCTTTCTTT
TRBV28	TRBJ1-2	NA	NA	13	CASSLTGRYGYTF	TGTGCCAGCAGTTTAACGGGGAGGTATGGCTACACCTTC
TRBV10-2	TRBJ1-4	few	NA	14	CASSDYRGGEKLFF	TGCGCCAGCAGTGATTACAGAGGGGGAGAAAAACTGTTTTTT
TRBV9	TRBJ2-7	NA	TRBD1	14	CASSPRDSTYEQYF	TGTGCCAGCAGCCCCCGGGACAGTACCTACGAGCAGTACTTC
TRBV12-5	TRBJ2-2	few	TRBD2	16	CASGRTSGRNTGELFF	TGTGCTAGTGGCCGGACTAGCGGGAGAAACACCGGGGAGCTGTTTTTT
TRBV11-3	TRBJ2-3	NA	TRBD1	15	CASSLRTGDQDTQYF	TGTGCCAGCAGCCTACGGACAGGGGATCAAGATACGCAGTATTTT
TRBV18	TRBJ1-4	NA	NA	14	CASSPGPGDEKLFF	TGTGCCAGCTCCCCGGGTCCCGGAGATGAAAAACTGTTTTTT
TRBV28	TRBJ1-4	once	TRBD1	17	CASSRFRDRGGNEKLFF	TGTGCCAGCAGTCGCTTCCGGGACAGGGGAGGCAATGAAAAACTGTTTTTT
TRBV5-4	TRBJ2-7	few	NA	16	CASSRGGPSGTYEQYF	TGTGCCAGCAGCCGTGGGGGCCCTAGCGGCACCTACGAGCAGTACTTC
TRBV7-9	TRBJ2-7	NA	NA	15	CASSTFVTGSYEQYF	TGTGCCAGCAGCACCTTTGTAACAGGGAGCTACGAGCAGTACTTC
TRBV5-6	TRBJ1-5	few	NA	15	CASSLYGFSNQPQHF	TGTGCCAGCAGCTTGTACGGGTTTAGCAATCAGCCCCAGCATTTT
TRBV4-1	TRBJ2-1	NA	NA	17	CASSQVLRDGSYNEQFF	TGCGCCAGCAGCCAAGTTTTGCGGGACGGATCCTACAATGAGCAGTTCTTC
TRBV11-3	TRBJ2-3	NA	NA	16	CARSLGRGSGTDTQYF	TGTGCCCGCAGCTTAGGTCGGGGTTCGGGCACAGATACGCAGTATTTT
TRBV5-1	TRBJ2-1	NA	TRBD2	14	CASSRRTSGNEQFF	TGCGCCAGCAGCCGCCGGACTAGCGGAAATGAGCAGTTCTTC
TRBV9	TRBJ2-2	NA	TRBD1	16	CARSVRQGTNTGELFF	TGTGCCCGCAGCGTAAGACAGGGTACGAACACCGGGGAGCTGTTTTTT
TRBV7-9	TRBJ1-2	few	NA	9	CATQAGYTF	TGTGCCACCCAAGCGGGCTACACCTTC
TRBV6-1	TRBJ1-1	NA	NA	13	CASSLQGGTEAFF	TGTGCCAGCAGTTTACAGGGAGGGACTGAAGCTTTCTTT
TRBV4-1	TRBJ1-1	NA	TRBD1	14	CASSHQGVSTEAFF	TGCGCCAGCAGCCACCAGGGGGTGAGCACTGAAGCTTTCTTT
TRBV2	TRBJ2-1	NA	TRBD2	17	CASSEGASGRAMNEQFF	TGTGCCAGCAGTGAAGGTGCTAGCGGGAGGGCCATGAATGAGCAGTTCTTC
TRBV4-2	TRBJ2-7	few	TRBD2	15	CASSPGLAGPSGQYF	TGTGCCAGCAGCCCGGGACTAGCGGGACCGAGCGGGCAGTACTTC
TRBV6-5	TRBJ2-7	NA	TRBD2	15	CASSYRPSGIYEQYF	TGTGCCAGCAGTTATCGGCCTAGCGGGATCTACGAGCAGTACTTC
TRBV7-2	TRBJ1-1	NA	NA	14	CASSARGVNTEAFF	TGTGCCAGCAGTGCGCGGGGGGTAAACACTGAAGCTTTCTTT
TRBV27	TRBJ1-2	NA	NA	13	CASRGGMNYGYTF	TGTGCCAGCAGGGGAGGGATGAACTATGGCTACACCTTC
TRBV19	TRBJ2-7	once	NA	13	CASSIGGGYEQYF	TGTGCCAGTAGTATCGGCGGTGGCTACGAGCAGTACTTC
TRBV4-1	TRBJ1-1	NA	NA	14	CASSQGGGLTEAFF	TGCGCCAGCAGCCAAGGTGGGGGGTTGACTGAAGCTTTCTTT
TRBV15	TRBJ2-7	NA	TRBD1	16	CATSSPGQGLYSEQYF	TGTGCCACCAGCAGCCCTGGACAGGGATTATACTCCGAGCAGTACTTC
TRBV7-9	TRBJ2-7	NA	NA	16	CASSPYPRGGIYEQYF	TGTGCCAGCAGCCCGTATCCGAGGGGGGGGATCTACGAGCAGTACTTC
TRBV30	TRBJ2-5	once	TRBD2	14	CAWSTTSGRSTQYF	TGTGCCTGGAGCACTACTAGCGGGAGGTCGACCCAGTACTTC
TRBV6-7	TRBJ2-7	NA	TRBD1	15	CASSDRGFNSYEQYF	TGTGCCAGCTCGGACAGGGGATTTAATTCCTACGAGCAGTACTTC
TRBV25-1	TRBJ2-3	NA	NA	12	CASTPGADTQYF	TGTGCCAGCACCCCGGGAGCAGATACGCAGTATTTT
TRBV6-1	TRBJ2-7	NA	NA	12	CASSEVFNEQYF	TGTGCCAGCAGTGAAGTTTTTAACGAGCAGTACTTC
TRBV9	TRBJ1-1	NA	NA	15	CASSVRDVGGKEAFF	TGTGCCAGCAGCGTCCGAGACGTTGGGGGGAAGGAAGCTTTCTTT
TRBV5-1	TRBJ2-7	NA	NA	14	CASRRADSSYEQYF	TGCGCCAGCAGACGCGCTGACAGCTCCTACGAGCAGTACTTC
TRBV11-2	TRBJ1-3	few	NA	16	CASSIIWGPPGNTIYF	TGTGCCAGCAGCATAATATGGGGGCCCCCTGGAAACACCATATATTTT
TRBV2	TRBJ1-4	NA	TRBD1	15	CASSALGGANEKLFF	TGTGCCAGCAGTGCACTAGGGGGCGCAAATGAAAAACTGTTTTTT